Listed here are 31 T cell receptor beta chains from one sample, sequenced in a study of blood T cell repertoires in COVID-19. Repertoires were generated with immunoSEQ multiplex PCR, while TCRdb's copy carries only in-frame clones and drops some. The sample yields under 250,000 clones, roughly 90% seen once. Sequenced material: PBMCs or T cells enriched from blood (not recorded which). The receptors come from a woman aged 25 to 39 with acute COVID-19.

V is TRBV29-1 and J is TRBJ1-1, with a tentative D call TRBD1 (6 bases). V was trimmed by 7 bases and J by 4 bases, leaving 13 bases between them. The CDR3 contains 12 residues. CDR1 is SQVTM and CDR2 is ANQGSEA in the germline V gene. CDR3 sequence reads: CSAIQGGTEAFF. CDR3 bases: TGCAGCGCCATACAGGGTGGCACTGAAGCTTTCTTT.

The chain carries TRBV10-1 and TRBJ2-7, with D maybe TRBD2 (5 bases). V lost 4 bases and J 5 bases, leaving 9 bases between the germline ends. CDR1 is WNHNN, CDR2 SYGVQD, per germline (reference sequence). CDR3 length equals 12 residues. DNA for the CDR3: TGCGCCAGCAGTGCCGGGGTCCACGAGCAGTACTTC. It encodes CASSAGVHEQYF.

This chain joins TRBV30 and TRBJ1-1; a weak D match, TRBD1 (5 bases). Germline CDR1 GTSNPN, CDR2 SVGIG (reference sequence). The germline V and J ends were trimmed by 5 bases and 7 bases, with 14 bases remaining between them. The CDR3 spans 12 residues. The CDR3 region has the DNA TGTGCCTGGGGTTGGGGGGGTGGTGAAGCTTTCTTT. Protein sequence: CAWGWGGGEAFF.

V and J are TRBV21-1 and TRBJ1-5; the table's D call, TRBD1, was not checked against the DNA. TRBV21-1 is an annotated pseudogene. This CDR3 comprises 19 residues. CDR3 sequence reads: CASSKAPGGTKYSNQPQHF. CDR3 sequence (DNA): TGTGCCAGCAGCAAAGCACCAGGTGGCACCAAATATAGCAATCAGCCCCAGCATTTT.

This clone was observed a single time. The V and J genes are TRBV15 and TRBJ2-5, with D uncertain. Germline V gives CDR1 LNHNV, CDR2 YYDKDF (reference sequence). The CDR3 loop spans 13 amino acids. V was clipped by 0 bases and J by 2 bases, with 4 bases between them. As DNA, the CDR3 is TGTGCCACCAGCAGAGATCCACAAGAGACCCAGTACTTC. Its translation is CATSRDPQETQYF.

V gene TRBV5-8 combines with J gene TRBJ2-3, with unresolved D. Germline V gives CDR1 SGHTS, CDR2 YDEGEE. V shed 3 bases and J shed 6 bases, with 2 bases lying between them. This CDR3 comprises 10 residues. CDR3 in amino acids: CASSSDTQYF. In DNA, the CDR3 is TGTGCCAGCAGCTCGGATACGCAGTATTTT.

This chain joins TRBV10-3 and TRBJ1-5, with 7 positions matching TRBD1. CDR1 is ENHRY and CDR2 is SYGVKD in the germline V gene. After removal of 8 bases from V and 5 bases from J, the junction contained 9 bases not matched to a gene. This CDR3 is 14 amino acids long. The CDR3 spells CAIAPGQQDQPQHF. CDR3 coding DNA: TGTGCCATCGCCCCGGGACAGCAAGATCAGCCCCAGCATTTT.

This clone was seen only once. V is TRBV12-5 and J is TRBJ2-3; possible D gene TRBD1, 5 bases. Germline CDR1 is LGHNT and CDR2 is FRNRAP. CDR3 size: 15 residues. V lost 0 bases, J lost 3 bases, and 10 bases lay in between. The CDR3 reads CASGLVGRETDTQYF. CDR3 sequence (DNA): TGTGCTAGTGGTTTGGTAGGCAGGGAAACAGATACGCAGTATTTT.

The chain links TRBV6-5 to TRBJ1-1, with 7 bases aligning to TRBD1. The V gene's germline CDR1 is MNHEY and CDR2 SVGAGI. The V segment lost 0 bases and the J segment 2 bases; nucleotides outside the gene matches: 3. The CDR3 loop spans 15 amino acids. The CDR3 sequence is CASSYSGTVNTEAFF. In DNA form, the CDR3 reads TGTGCCAGCAGTTACTCGGGGACAGTTAACACTGAAGCTTTCTTT.

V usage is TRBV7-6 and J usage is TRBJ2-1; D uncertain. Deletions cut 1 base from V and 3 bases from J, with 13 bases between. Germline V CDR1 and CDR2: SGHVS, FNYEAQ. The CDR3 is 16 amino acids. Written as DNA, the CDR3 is TGTGCCAGCAGCTTAGGCACAATTTGGTACTACAATGAGCAGTTCTTC. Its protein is CASSLGTIWYYNEQFF.

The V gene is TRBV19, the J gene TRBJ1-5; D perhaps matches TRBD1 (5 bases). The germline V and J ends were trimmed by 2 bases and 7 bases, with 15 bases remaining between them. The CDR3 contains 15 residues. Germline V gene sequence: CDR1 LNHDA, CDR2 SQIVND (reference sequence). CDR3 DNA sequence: TGTGCCAGTAGTATACTCCAGAGGGGACTACAGCCCCAGCATTTT. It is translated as CASSILQRGLQPQHF.

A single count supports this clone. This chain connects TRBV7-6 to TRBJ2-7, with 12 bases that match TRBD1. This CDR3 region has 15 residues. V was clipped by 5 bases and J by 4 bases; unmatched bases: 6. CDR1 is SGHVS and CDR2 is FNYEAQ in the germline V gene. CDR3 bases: TGTGCCAGCAGCCAGCCGGGACAGGGGGCTTACGAGCAGTACTTC. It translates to CASSQPGQGAYEQYF. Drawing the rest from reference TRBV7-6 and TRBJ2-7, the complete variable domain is GAGVSQSPRYKVTKRGQDVALRCDPISGHVSLYWYRQALGQGPEFLTYFNYEAQQDKSGLPNDRFSAERPEGSISTLTIQRTEQRDSAMYRCASSQPGQGAYEQYFGPGTRLTVT.

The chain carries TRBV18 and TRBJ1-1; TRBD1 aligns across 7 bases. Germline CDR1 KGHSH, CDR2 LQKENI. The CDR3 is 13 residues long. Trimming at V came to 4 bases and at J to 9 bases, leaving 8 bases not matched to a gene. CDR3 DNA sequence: TGTGCCAGCTCACGAACCGGGACAGAGAAAGCTTTCTTT. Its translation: CASSRTGTEKAFF. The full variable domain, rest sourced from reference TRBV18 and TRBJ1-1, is NAGVMQNPRHLVRRRGQEARLRCSPMKGHSHVYWYRQLPEEGLKFMVYLQKENIIDESGMPKERFSAEFPKEGPSILRIQQVVRGDSAAYFCASSRTGTEKAFFGQGTRLTVV.

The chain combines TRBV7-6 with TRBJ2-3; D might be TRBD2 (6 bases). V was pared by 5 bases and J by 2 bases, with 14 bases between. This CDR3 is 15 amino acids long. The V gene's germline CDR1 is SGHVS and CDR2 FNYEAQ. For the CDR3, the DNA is TGTGCCAGCAGCCCCGAGCGGGCTTACACAGATACGCAGTATTTT. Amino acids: CASSPERAYTDTQYF.

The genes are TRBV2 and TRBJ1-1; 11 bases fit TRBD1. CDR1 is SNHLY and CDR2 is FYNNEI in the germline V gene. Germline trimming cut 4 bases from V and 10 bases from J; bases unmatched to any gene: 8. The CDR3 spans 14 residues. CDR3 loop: CASSVEDRGRGAFF. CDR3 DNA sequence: TGTGCCAGCAGTGTAGAGGACAGGGGGCGCGGAGCTTTCTTT.

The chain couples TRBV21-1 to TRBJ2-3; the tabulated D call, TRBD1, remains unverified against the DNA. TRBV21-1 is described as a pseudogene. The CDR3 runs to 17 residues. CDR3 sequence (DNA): TGTGCCAGCAGCAAAGGCAGACAGGGGGCGAACACAGATACGCAGTATTTT. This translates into CASSKGRQGANTDTQYF.

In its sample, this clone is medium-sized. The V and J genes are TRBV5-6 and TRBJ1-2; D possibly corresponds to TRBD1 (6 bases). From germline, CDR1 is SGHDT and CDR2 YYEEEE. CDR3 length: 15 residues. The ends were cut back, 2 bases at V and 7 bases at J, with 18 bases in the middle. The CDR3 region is CASSFLPEGVFGYTF. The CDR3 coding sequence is TGTGCCAGCAGCTTCCTACCAGAGGGGGTTTTTGGCTACACCTTC.

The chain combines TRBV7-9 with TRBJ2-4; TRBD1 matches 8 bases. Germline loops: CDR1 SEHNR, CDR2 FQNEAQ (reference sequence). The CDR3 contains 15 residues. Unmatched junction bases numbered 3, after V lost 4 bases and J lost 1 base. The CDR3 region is CASSWTGQAKNIQYF. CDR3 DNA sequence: TGTGCCAGCAGCTGGACAGGGCAGGCCAAAAACATTCAGTACTTC.

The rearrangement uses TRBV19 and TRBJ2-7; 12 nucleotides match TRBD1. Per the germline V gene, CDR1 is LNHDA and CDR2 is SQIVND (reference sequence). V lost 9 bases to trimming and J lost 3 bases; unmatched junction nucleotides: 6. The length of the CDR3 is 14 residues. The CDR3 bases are TGTGCCAGCCGGGACAGGGGGCTCGACTACGAGCAGTACTTC. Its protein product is CASRDRGLDYEQYF.

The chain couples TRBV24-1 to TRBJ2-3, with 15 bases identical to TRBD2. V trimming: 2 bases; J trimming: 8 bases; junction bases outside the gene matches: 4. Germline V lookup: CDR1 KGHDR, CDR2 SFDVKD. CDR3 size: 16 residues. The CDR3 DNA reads TGTGCCACCAGTGATTGGACTAGCGGGGGGGCCGGTACGCAGTATTTT. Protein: CATSDWTSGGAGTQYF.

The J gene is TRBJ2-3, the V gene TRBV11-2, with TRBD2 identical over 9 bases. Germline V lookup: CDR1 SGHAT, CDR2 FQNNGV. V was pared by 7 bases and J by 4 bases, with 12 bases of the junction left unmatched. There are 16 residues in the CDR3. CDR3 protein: CASNVGAGGLADTQYF. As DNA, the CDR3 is TGTGCCAGCAACGTCGGGGCGGGGGGGCTCGCAGATACGCAGTATTTT.

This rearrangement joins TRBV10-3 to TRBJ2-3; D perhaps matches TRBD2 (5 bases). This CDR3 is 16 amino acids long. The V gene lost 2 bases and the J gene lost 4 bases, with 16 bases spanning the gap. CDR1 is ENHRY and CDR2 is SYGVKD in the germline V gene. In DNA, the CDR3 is TGTGCCATCAGTGAGCCCGCGGGCCCTTCTGCAGATACGCAGTATTTT. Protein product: CAISEPAGPSADTQYF.

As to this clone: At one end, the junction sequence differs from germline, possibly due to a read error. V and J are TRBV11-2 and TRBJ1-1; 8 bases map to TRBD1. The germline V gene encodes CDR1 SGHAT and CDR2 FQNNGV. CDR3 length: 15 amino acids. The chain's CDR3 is CASSKMTGVNTEAFF. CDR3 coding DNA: TGTGCCAGCAGCAAAATGACAGGGGTGAATACTGAAGCTTTCTTT.

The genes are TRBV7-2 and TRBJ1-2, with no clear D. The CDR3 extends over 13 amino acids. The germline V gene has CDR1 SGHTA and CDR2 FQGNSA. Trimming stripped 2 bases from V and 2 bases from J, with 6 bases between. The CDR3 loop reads CASSLLANYGYTF. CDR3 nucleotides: TGTGCCAGCAGCTTACTGGCCAACTATGGCTACACCTTC.

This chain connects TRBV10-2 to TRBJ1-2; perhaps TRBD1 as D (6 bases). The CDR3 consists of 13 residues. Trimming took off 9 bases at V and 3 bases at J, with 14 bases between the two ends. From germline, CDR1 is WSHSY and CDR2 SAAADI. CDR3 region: CASTGRGDYGYTF. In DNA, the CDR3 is TGCGCCAGTACAGGGAGAGGAGACTATGGCTACACCTTC.

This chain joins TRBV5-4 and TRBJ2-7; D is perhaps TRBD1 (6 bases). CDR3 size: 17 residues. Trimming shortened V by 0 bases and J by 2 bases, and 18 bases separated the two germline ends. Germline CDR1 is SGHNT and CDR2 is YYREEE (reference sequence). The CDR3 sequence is CASSLVRGRQAPYEQYF. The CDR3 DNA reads TGTGCCAGCAGCTTGGTCAGGGGCAGGCAGGCGCCCTACGAGCAGTACTTC.

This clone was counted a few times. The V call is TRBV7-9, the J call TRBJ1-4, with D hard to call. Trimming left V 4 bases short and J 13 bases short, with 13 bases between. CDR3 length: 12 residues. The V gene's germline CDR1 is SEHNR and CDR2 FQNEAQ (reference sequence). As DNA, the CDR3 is TGTGCCAGCAGCTCTAGAGAGTTTGTACTGTTTTTT. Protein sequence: CASSSREFVLFF.

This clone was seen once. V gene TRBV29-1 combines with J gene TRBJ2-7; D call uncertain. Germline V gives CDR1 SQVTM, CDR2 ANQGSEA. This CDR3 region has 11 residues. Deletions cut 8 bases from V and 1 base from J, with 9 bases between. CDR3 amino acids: CSFLSSYEQYF. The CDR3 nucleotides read TGCAGCTTTTTATCTTCCTACGAGCAGTACTTC.

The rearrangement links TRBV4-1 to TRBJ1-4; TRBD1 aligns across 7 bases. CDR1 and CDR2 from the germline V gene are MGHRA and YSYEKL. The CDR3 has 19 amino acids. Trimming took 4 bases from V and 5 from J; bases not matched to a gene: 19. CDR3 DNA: TGCGCCAGCAGCCGAATGGTATTAACGACAGGGATAATCAATGAAAAACTGTTTTTT. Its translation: CASSRMVLTTGIINEKLFF.

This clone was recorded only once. CDR3 sequence (DNA): TGTGCCAGCAGTCACGGACTAGCGGGGGGGGATACGCAGTATTTT. The encoded protein is CASSHGLAGGDTQYF. The chain links TRBV11-3 to TRBJ2-3; 15 nucleotides agree with TRBD2. After removal of 6 bases from V and 6 bases from J, the junction contained 4 bases not matched to a gene. The CDR3 runs to 15 residues. Germline V gene sequence: CDR1 SGHNT, CDR2 YENEEA.

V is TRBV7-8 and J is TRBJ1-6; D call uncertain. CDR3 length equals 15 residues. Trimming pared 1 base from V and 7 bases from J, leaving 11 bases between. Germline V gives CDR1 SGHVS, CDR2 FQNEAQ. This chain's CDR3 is CASSLGATANSPLHF. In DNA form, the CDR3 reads TGTGCCAGCAGCTTAGGAGCGACGGCCAATTCACCCCTCCACTTT. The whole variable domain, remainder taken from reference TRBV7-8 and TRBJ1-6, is GAGVSQSPRYKVAKRGQDVALRCDPISGHVSLFWYQQALGQGPEFLTYFQNEAQLDKSGLPSDRFFAERPEGSVSTLKIQRTQQEDSAVYLCASSLGATANSPLHFGNGTRLTVT.